What follows is one TCR beta chain and its context. This entry belongs to a study of T cell changes during pregnancy in multiple sclerosis. The CDR3 contains 14 residues. Germline CDR1 SEHNR, CDR2 FQNEAQ (reference sequence). J lost 5 bases, V lost 1 base, and 4 bases had no gene match. Clones were sequenced by immunoSEQ multiplex PCR, and TCRdb holds only the in-frame ones, with some missing. The repertoire consists of about 70,000 clones, with almost 95% occurring once and the leading ten covering 3% to 3.5%. The input for sequencing was CD8+ T cells from peripheral blood mononuclear cells, taken in the third trimester of pregnancy. J is TRBJ1-1 and V is TRBV7-9, with TRBD1 matching 7 bases. This TCR derives from a female donor in good health, enrolled as a control in a pregnancy study. This chain's CDR3 is CASSLEAGGTEAFF. In DNA form, the CDR3 reads TGTGCCAGCAGCTTAGAGGCAGGGGGTACTGAAGCTTTCTTT.